This entry lists 13 T cell receptor beta chains sequenced from one sample in a study of identical twins listed by TCRdb under 2016. Libraries were prepared through 5' RACE. The data were produced on an Illumina HiSeq 2000. Using fastp trimming at Q25 and MiXCR clonotype assembly, TCRdb reanalyzed the public sequencing data and kept in-frame beta chains. Records with the same CDR3 protein are collapsed into one entry carrying the most frequent genes and DNA. This sample holds roughly 720,000 distinct CDR3 sequences; 15% to 20% were observed only once. Over 10% of the sample belongs to the ten largest clones. These same records also appear under a second study, on T cells expressing NK-cell markers.

Source material: PBMCs. Source of these receptors: a young woman in good health.

In this sample, this clonotype turned up a few times. J is TRBJ2-1 and V is TRBV7-2, with D uncertain. V gave up 1 base and J gave up 5 bases, with 9 bases separating them. Germline CDR1 and CDR2: SGHTA and FQGNSA. The CDR3 extends over 14 amino acids. CDR3 DNA: TGTGCCAGCAGCTTAGTTCGCAGCCACAATGAGCAGTTCTTC. Amino acid sequence: CASSLVRSHNEQFF.

This clonotype has only a few counts. J is TRBJ2-7 and V is TRBV20-1, with 8 nucleotides matching TRBD2. The ends lost 5 bases at V and 5 bases at J; junction bases unmatched: 17. Germline assignment: CDR1 DFQATT and CDR2 SNEGSKA (reference sequence). This CDR3 spans 16 amino acids. CDR3 protein: CSAPYNVFSGKDEQYF. The CDR3, as DNA: TGCAGTGCTCCCTATAACGTATTTAGCGGGAAGGACGAGCAGTACTTC.

V usage is TRBV20-1 and J usage is TRBJ1-2; D gene ambiguous. The CDR3 consists of 14 residues. Between the trimmed V and J ends, which lost 0 bases and 4 bases, there was a span of 12 bases. Germline loops: CDR1 DFQATT, CDR2 SNEGSKA (reference sequence). CDR3 nucleotides: TGCAGTGCTAGAGATATCGGCTCAGGCTATGGCTACACCTTC. Translation gives CSARDIGSGYGYTF.

This clonotype was detected a few times. The J gene is TRBJ1-6, the V gene TRBV7-9; D is unclear. Germline CDR1 is SEHNR and CDR2 is FQNEAQ (reference sequence). The CDR3 has 14 residues. V gave up 6 bases and J gave up 18 bases, with 24 bases separating them. The CDR3 is CASSYATGPVQHHF. The CDR3 DNA sequence: TGTGCCAGCAGTTACGCTACCGGGCCAGTTCAACACCACTTT.

This chain connects TRBV14 to TRBJ2-1; TRBD2 is a possible D gene (5 bases). This CDR3 has 15 amino acids. CDR1 and CDR2 from the germline V gene are SGHDN and FVKESK. Trimming cost V 1 base and J 7 bases, with 14 bases left between them. The CDR3 nucleotides are TGTGCCAGCAGCCAAGTTTTGGGCGGGCCAAATGAGCAGTTCTTC. Protein sequence: CASSQVLGGPNEQFF.

This clonotype was found a few times. This rearrangement joins TRBV3-1 to TRBJ2-1; no firm D call. The CDR3 covers 14 residues. The ends were cut back, 3 bases at V and 8 bases at J, with 14 bases in the middle. The germline V gene encodes CDR1 LGHDT and CDR2 YNNKEL (reference sequence). The CDR3: CASSHHGPRDEQFF. As DNA, the CDR3 is TGTGCCAGCAGCCACCACGGACCCCGCGATGAGCAGTTCTTC.

A note on this clonotype: A read error may account for a junction end that differs from germline. CDR3 coding DNA: TGCGCCAGCAGCTTGATCGACAGGGAGGGCGATGATCAGTTCTTC. This gives the protein CASSLIDREGDDQFF. The chain is built from TRBV5-1 and TRBJ2-1; D is perhaps TRBD1 or TRBD2 (7 bases each). The CDR3 extends over 15 amino acids. Germline-derived CDR1 and CDR2 are SGHRS and YFSETQ.

Points on this clonotype: At one end, the junction sequence differs from germline, possibly due to a read error. This rearrangement joins TRBV5-1 to TRBJ1-2, with 8 positions matching TRBD1. Germline V gene lookup returns CDR1 SGHRS and CDR2 YFSETQ. CDR3 length equals 15 residues. CDR3 sequence: CASSLGRTGISGYTF. In DNA, the CDR3 is TGCGCCAGCAGTTTGGGCCGGACAGGGATTTCTGGCTACACCTTC.

This clonotype has more than one count but fewer than ten. V usage is TRBV9 and J usage is TRBJ2-1, with TRBD1 matching over 7 bases. The CDR3 has 16 amino acids. From germline, CDR1 is SGDLS and CDR2 YYNGEE. V trimming: 1 base; J trimming: 9 bases; junction bases outside the gene matches: 13. CDR3 residues: CASSVSPQQGMGEQFF. CDR3 DNA: TGTGCCAGCAGCGTATCCCCACAACAGGGGATGGGTGAGCAGTTCTTC.

This clonotype occurred a few times. The chain employs TRBV5-1 and TRBJ2-1, with 7 nucleotides matching TRBD1. CDR1 is SGHRS, CDR2 YFSETQ, per germline. Trimming took 4 bases from V and 0 from J; bases not matched to a gene: 10. This CDR3 has 17 amino acids. The CDR3 loop reads CASSPIPTGLSYNEQFF. In DNA form, the CDR3 reads TGCGCCAGCAGCCCAATACCGACAGGGCTCTCCTACAATGAGCAGTTCTTC. Complete variable domain (other parts from reference TRBV5-1 and TRBJ2-1): KAGVTQTPRYLIKTRGQQVTLSCSPISGHRSVSWYQQTPGQGLQFLFEYFSETQRNKGNFPGRFSGRQFSNSRSEMNVSTLELGDSALYLCASSPIPTGLSYNEQFFGPGTRLTVL.

This clonotype was seen only a few times. This may come from a read error, since a much larger clone is one base off. The rearrangement links TRBV11-2 to TRBJ2-2; D uncertain. CDR1 SGHAT and CDR2 FQNNGV come from the germline V gene. The CDR3 runs 12 residues. Between the trimmed V and J ends, which lost 5 bases and 1 base, there was a span of 2 bases. CDR3 coding DNA: TGTGCCAGCAGCATGAACACCGGGGAGCTGTTTTTT. Residues: CASSMNTGELFF.

This clonotype was counted only a few times. The J gene is TRBJ1-2, the V gene TRBV7-3; perhaps TRBD1 as D (6 bases). CDR3 length: 16 amino acids. Germline CDR1 and CDR2: SGHTA and FQGTGA. The ends were cut back, 5 bases at V and 3 bases at J, with 19 bases in the middle. CDR3 coding DNA: TGTGCCAGCAGCCTTACAGGGACGACGACAGACTATGGCTACACCTTC. It codes for CASSLTGTTTDYGYTF.

V and J are TRBV2 and TRBJ2-1; unclear D gene. This CDR3 contains 14 residues. V dropped 2 bases and J dropped 9 bases, with 14 bases sitting between them. Germline V gene data show CDR1 as SNHLY and CDR2 as FYNNEI. The CDR3 here is CASSELGSGGEQFF. As DNA, the CDR3 is TGTGCCAGCAGTGAACTGGGTTCGGGTGGTGAGCAGTTCTTC.